This is a list of T cell receptor beta chains from one sample in a study of cytomegalovirus exposure and HLA in healthy donors. Generated by immunoSEQ multiplex PCR, the TCRdb table keeps only in-frame clones and is missing some. Of some 220,000 clones detected, 77% appear once; the ten largest clones hold roughly 2.5%. Sequenced material: PBMCs. The receptor source for this set is an older woman in good health and CMV-seropositive. CDR3s include the opening cysteine and the closing phenylalanine or tryptophan. The order of the fields is V gene, CDR3 protein.

TRBV7-2 | CASSLGRRVTTGELFF
TRBV2 | CASRPLPGGQETQYF
TRBV5-1 | CASSLGDTNYEQYF
TRBV18 | CASSPRGTGDQPQHF
TRBV5-4 | CASSFLEDRGAEAFF
TRBV7-9 | CASSSGDSYTEAFF
TRBV30 | CACRQGNREQYF
TRBV7-2 | CASSLQVGAFEAFF
TRBV5-6 | CASSFDRGVSYTF
TRBV19 | CASVDRSREKLFF
TRBV2 | CASSGLAVGNTGELFF
TRBV2 | CASSSGQGAPETQYF
TRBV28 | CASSTRSPLHF
TRBV6-5 | CASRASGRDKYEQYF
TRBV6-5 | CASSYLLRAGGVEAFF
TRBV5-1 | CASSGQGGNSPLHF
TRBV14 | CASSQVNGANGLTF
TRBV5-6 | CASSKSSYEQYF
TRBV6-1 | CASSETGEVAFF
TRBV5-4 | CASSSDRQGETQYF
TRBV27 | CASSFGFPTGELFF
TRBV28 | CASLDTTGELFF
TRBV23-1 | CASRRQGDPSGANVLTF
TRBV28 | CASSLQVNYGYTF
TRBV28 | CASTSGVREKLFF
TRBV7-7 | CASSLQPSGGGPSYEQFF
TRBV5-5 | CASSLQGGTQYF
TRBV5-4 | CASSLTSGEVRAQYF
TRBV6-5 | CASSGTGKPLHF
TRBV7-9 | CASSLELHGTEAFF